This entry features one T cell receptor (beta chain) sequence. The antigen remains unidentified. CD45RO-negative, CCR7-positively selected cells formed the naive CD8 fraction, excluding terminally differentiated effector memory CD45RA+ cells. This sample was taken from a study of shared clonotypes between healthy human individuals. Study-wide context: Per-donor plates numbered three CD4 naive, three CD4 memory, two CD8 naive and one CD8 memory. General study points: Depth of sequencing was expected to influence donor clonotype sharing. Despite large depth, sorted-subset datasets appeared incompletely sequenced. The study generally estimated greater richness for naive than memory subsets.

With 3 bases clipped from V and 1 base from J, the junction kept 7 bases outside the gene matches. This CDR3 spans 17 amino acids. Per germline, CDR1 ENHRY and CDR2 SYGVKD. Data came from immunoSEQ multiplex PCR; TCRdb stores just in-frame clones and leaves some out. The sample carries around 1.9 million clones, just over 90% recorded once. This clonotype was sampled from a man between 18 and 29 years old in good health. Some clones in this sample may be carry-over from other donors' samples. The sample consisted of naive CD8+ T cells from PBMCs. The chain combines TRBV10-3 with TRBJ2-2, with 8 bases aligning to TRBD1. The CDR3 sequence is CAISERQGMGNTGELFF. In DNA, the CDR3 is TGTGCCATCAGTGAACGACAGGGGATGGGGAACACCGGGGAGCTGTTTTTT.